Presented here are 11 T cell receptor beta chains from one specimen sequenced in a study of shared clonotypes between healthy human individuals. Produced via immunoSEQ multiplex PCR; TCRdb's table is partial and in-frame only. This repertoire shows millions of clones, around nine tenths found once; its top ten account for over 0.12%. Input material: naive CD4+ T cells sorted from blood. Subset defined: CD45RA+ positively selected. The receptors were sampled from a man younger than 35 in good health.

The chain employs TRBV5-4 and TRBJ2-3; D is uncertain. Germline V gene data show CDR1 as SGHNT and CDR2 as YYREEE (reference sequence). V was pared by 4 bases and J by 4 bases, with 7 bases between. The CDR3 has 12 residues. For the CDR3, the DNA is TGTGCCAGCAGCAAACAGTCAGATACGCAGTATTTT. It encodes CASSKQSDTQYF.

This clone was detected only a few times. V usage is TRBV30 and J usage is TRBJ1-5, with TRBD1 identical over 9 bases. There are 15 residues in the CDR3. Germline CDR1 GTSNPN, CDR2 SVGIG (reference sequence). V lost 2 bases, J lost 6 bases, and 8 bases stayed unmatched. DNA for the CDR3: TGTGCCTGGAGTAAGAGGGACAGGGACGTTCAGCCCCAGCATTTT. Translation: CAWSKRDRDVQPQHF.

This clone was seen once. This chain connects TRBV11-2 to TRBJ1-1; no clear D gene. Germline V lookup: CDR1 SGHAT, CDR2 FQNNGV. Trimming took 5 bases from V and 0 from J, leaving 7 bases between them. The CDR3 has 13 residues. Written as DNA, the CDR3 is TGTGCCAGCAGCCAAGAGATGAACACTGAAGCTTTCTTT. It yields the protein CASSQEMNTEAFF.

V is TRBV6-1 and J is TRBJ2-7; no definite D call. V dropped 0 bases and J dropped 2 bases, with 11 bases sitting between them. The CDR3 runs to 15 residues. Germline CDR1 is MNHNS and CDR2 is SASEGT. The DNA for the CDR3 is TGTGCCAGCAGTGAAGCGAGGTTAATAGCCTACGAGCAGTACTTC. Translated: CASSEARLIAYEQYF.

The V and J genes are TRBV28 and TRBJ2-7; D is perhaps TRBD1 (6 bases). CDR3 length equals 16 residues. Trimming shortened V by 4 bases and J by 5 bases, and 21 bases separated the two germline ends. CDR1 MDHEN and CDR2 SYDVKM come from the germline V gene. This chain's CDR3 is CASSSPGANYRDEQYF. The CDR3 DNA reads as TGTGCCAGCAGTTCCCCAGGGGCAAATTACCGGGACGAGCAGTACTTC.

This chain connects TRBV5-1 to TRBJ1-4, with D possibly being TRBD1 (5 bases). Germline V gene data show CDR1 as SGHRS and CDR2 as YFSETQ. The length of the CDR3 is 15 residues. Trimming took off 0 bases at V and 12 bases at J, with 18 bases between the two ends. CDR3 sequence reads: CASSLAEQETQELFF. CDR3 bases: TGCGCCAGCAGCTTGGCCGAACAGGAAACCCAAGAACTGTTTTTT.

The chain links TRBV2 to TRBJ1-4; a possible D gene is TRBD1 (6 bases). Trimming took 7 bases from V and 7 from J, leaving 22 bases between them. Looked up from germline, CDR1 is SNHLY and CDR2 is FYNNEI. CDR3 size: 16 residues. In DNA form, the CDR3 reads TGTGCCAGCAACTTACTAGGGGCCAGGGGTAGTGAAAAACTGTTTTTT. It yields the protein CASNLLGARGSEKLFF.

The chain employs TRBV6-5 and TRBJ2-4; TRBD2 matches 14 bases. The CDR3 consists of 15 residues. Germline CDR1 is MNHEY and CDR2 is SVGAGI. The V gene end was trimmed by 6 bases and the J gene end by 5 bases; junction bases not matched to a gene: 3. CDR3 sequence reads: CASSRGLAGENIQYF. Here the CDR3 DNA reads TGTGCCAGCAGCCGGGGACTAGCGGGAGAAAACATTCAGTACTTC.

The chain links TRBV9 to TRBJ2-3, with a weak D call TRBD1 (5 bases). Germline V lookup: CDR1 SGDLS, CDR2 YYNGEE. Trimming left V 6 bases short and J 2 bases short, with 16 bases between. The CDR3 loop spans 15 amino acids. The CDR3 loop reads CASTLGPGPTDTQYF. In DNA form, the CDR3 reads TGTGCCAGCACCTTGGGCCCAGGGCCCACAGATACGCAGTATTTT.

CDR3: CAWSRDPNSPLHF. DNA for the CDR3: TGTGCCTGGAGTCGTGACCCAAATTCACCCCTCCACTTT. The V call is TRBV30, the J call TRBJ1-6; D gene unclear. CDR3 length: 13 amino acids. Germline V CDR1 and CDR2: GTSNPN, SVGIG (reference sequence). V lost 2 bases, J lost 7 bases, and 9 bases lay in between.

A remark on this clone: The same CDR3 arises from other DNA sequences in this sample as well. The rearrangement joins TRBV30 to TRBJ1-4; D remains ambiguous. This CDR3 comprises 12 residues. Germline CDR1 is GTSNPN and CDR2 is SVGIG (reference sequence). Trimming stripped 1 base from V and 7 bases from J, with 7 bases between. The CDR3 coding sequence is TGTGCCTGGAGTGGGACCCCTGAAAAACTGTTTTTT. This gives the protein CAWSGTPEKLFF.